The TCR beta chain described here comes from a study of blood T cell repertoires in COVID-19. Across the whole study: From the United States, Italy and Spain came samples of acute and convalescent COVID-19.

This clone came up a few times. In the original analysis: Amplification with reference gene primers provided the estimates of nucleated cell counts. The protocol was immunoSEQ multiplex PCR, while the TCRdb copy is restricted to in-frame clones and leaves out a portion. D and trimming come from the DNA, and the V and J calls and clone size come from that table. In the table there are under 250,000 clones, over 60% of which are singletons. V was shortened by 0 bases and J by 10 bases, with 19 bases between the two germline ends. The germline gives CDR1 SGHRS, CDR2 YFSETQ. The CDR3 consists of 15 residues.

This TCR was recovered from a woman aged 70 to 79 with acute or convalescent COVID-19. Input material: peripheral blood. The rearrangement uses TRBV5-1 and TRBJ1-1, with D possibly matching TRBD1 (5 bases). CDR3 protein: CASSLAPGAEGTAFF. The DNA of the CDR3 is TGCGCCAGCAGCTTGGCTCCGGGAGCAGAGGGGACAGCTTTCTTT.